A selection of T cell receptor beta chains follows, all from one sample in a study of T cells in Graves' hyperthyroidism and ophthalmopathy. From the multiplex PCR reads, TCRdb called clonotypes with MiXCR, one entry per CDR3 protein. The data hold around 520,000 distinct CDR3 sequences, with less than 25% observed a single time. Specimen: blood. These receptor sequences come from a woman in her twenties or thirties with Graves' ophthalmopathy. Each CDR3 is given with its conserved first and last residue. Fields, in order: CDR3 protein, CDR3 DNA, D gene, clone size, V gene, J gene. D genes are given only for firm matches. Where a row states a size, it is once, few, many or the class of an expanded clone; other rows omit it.

CDR3aa: CASSPRTVQRETQYF
CDR3nt: TGTGCCAGCTCACCTAGGACAGTCCAGAGGGAGACCCAGTACTTC
d_gene: NA
abundance: many
v_gene: TRBV18
j_gene: TRBJ2-5

CDR3aa: CATGNRAIEETQYF
CDR3nt: TGTGCCACCGGAAACAGGGCCATTGAAGAGACCCAGTACTTC
d_gene: NA
abundance: many
v_gene: TRBV10-3
j_gene: TRBJ2-5

CDR3aa: CAWSVPQRGIQPQHF
CDR3nt: TGTGCCTGGAGTGTACCCCAAAGGGGGATTCAGCCCCAGCATTTT
d_gene: NA
abundance: NA
v_gene: TRBV30
j_gene: TRBJ1-5

CDR3aa: CASSHKEGLFTEAFF
CDR3nt: TGTGCCAGCAGTCACAAAGAGGGCCTGTTTACTGAAGCTTTCTTT
d_gene: NA
abundance: NA
v_gene: TRBV28
j_gene: TRBJ1-1

CDR3aa: CASSPEDRMETQYF
CDR3nt: TGTGCCAGCAGTCCTGAGGACAGGATGGAGACCCAGTACTTC
d_gene: TRBD1
abundance: many
v_gene: TRBV27
j_gene: TRBJ2-5

CDR3aa: CASSLMTSGGSGEQYF
CDR3nt: TGTGCCAGCAGTTTAATGACTAGCGGGGGCTCGGGAGAGCAGTACTTC
d_gene: TRBD2
abundance: many
v_gene: TRBV27
j_gene: TRBJ2-7

CDR3aa: CASRSQGGSNQPQHF
CDR3nt: TGTGCCAGCAGATCCCAGGGAGGCAGCAATCAGCCCCAGCATTTT
d_gene: NA
abundance: many
v_gene: TRBV28
j_gene: TRBJ1-5

CDR3aa: CAWGRDNSYEQYF
CDR3nt: TGTGCCTGGGGCCGGGACAACTCCTACGAGCAGTACTTC
d_gene: NA
abundance: NA
v_gene: TRBV30
j_gene: TRBJ2-7

CDR3aa: CASSITGGDETQYF
CDR3nt: TGTGCCAGTAGTATAACAGGGGGCGATGAGACCCAGTACTTC
d_gene: TRBD1
abundance: few
v_gene: TRBV19
j_gene: TRBJ2-5

CDR3aa: CASSLGTGWNTEAFF
CDR3nt: TGCGCCAGCAGCTTAGGGACAGGGTGGAACACTGAAGCTTTCTTT
d_gene: TRBD1
abundance: NA
v_gene: TRBV5-1
j_gene: TRBJ1-1

CDR3aa: CASSIKTITFSGYTF
CDR3nt: TGTGCCAGTAGTATTAAGACGATCACTTTCTCTGGCTACACCTTC
d_gene: NA
abundance: NA
v_gene: TRBV19
j_gene: TRBJ1-2

CDR3aa: CASSPSGGIINYGYTF
CDR3nt: TGTGCCAGCAGCCCTTCTGGAGGGATCATTAACTATGGCTACACCTTC
d_gene: NA
abundance: many
v_gene: TRBV7-2
j_gene: TRBJ1-2

CDR3aa: CASNFGAGGAEAFF
CDR3nt: TGCGCCAGTAACTTTGGGGCCGGAGGCGCTGAAGCTTTCTTT
d_gene: NA
abundance: NA
v_gene: TRBV5-1
j_gene: TRBJ1-1

CDR3aa: CASSGTRLVTGELFF
CDR3nt: TGTGCCAGCAGTGGGACTCGGTTAGTTACCGGGGAGCTGTTTTTT
d_gene: NA
abundance: few
v_gene: TRBV2
j_gene: TRBJ2-2

CDR3aa: CASSFRTGSSYEQYF
CDR3nt: TGTGCCAGCAGCTTCAGGACAGGGAGCTCCTACGAGCAGTACTTC
d_gene: TRBD1
abundance: NA
v_gene: TRBV7-8
j_gene: TRBJ2-7

CDR3aa: CASSLFRRVQETQYF
CDR3nt: TGTGCCAGCAGCTTATTCCGGAGAGTCCAAGAGACCCAGTACTTC
d_gene: NA
abundance: NA
v_gene: TRBV7-8
j_gene: TRBJ2-5

CDR3aa: CASRRTGLTGELFF
CDR3nt: TGTGCCAGCAGACGGACAGGGCTCACCGGGGAGCTGTTTTTT
d_gene: TRBD1
abundance: many
v_gene: TRBV6-1
j_gene: TRBJ2-2

CDR3aa: CASSLNSPTGAGTEAFF
CDR3nt: TGTGCCAGCAGTCTAAACAGCCCGACAGGGGCGGGTACTGAAGCTTTCTTT
d_gene: TRBD1
abundance: many
v_gene: TRBV6-2/TRBV6-3
j_gene: TRBJ1-1

CDR3aa: CASGQDRQEYGYTF
CDR3nt: TGTGCTAGTGGTCAGGACCGACAGGAATATGGCTACACCTTC
d_gene: NA
abundance: few
v_gene: TRBV12-5
j_gene: TRBJ1-2

CDR3aa: CASTGGAGYTEAFF
CDR3nt: TGTGCCAGCACAGGGGGCGCGGGGTACACTGAAGCTTTCTTT
d_gene: TRBD1
abundance: many
v_gene: TRBV2
j_gene: TRBJ1-1

CDR3aa: CASSSRQGNYEQYF
CDR3nt: TGTGCCAGCAGCTCCCGACAGGGAAACTACGAGCAGTACTTC
d_gene: TRBD1
abundance: many
v_gene: TRBV7-2
j_gene: TRBJ2-7

CDR3aa: CASSYRVPVDQPQHF
CDR3nt: TGCGCCAGCAGCTACAGGGTTCCGGTGGATCAGCCCCAGCATTTT
d_gene: NA
abundance: NA
v_gene: TRBV5-1
j_gene: TRBJ1-5

CDR3aa: CASSISHTAWATEAFF
CDR3nt: TGTGCCAGTAGTATCTCTCACACGGCCTGGGCCACTGAAGCTTTCTTT
d_gene: NA
abundance: few
v_gene: TRBV19
j_gene: TRBJ1-1

CDR3aa: CASSIPGQGAREQYF
CDR3nt: TGTGCCAGTAGTATCCCCGGTCAGGGGGCGCGTGAGCAGTACTTC
d_gene: TRBD1
abundance: many
v_gene: TRBV19
j_gene: TRBJ2-7

CDR3aa: CASSWSTGVRTYGYTF
CDR3nt: TGTGCCAGCAGCTGGTCCACAGGTGTTCGTACCTATGGCTACACCTTC
d_gene: NA
abundance: many
v_gene: TRBV11-2
j_gene: TRBJ1-2

CDR3aa: CASTRGATTEAFF
CDR3nt: TGTGCCAGCACGAGAGGGGCGACCACTGAAGCTTTCTTT
d_gene: NA
abundance: NA
v_gene: TRBV7-9
j_gene: TRBJ1-1

CDR3aa: CASRLGTGIRQETQYF
CDR3nt: TGCGCCAGCAGACTAGGAACAGGGATTCGACAAGAGACCCAGTACTTC
d_gene: NA
abundance: few
v_gene: TRBV5-1
j_gene: TRBJ2-5

CDR3aa: CASSSDRVWEQYF
CDR3nt: TGTGCCAGCAGTTCGGACAGGGTTTGGGAGCAGTACTTC
d_gene: TRBD1
abundance: NA
v_gene: TRBV27
j_gene: TRBJ2-7

CDR3aa: CAWRRGKANYGYTF
CDR3nt: TGTGCCTGGAGAAGAGGTAAAGCTAACTATGGCTACACCTTC
d_gene: NA
abundance: many
v_gene: TRBV30
j_gene: TRBJ1-2

CDR3aa: CASRVGTGEAFF
CDR3nt: TGTGCCAGCAGGGTAGGGACAGGGGAAGCTTTCTTT
d_gene: TRBD1
abundance: few
v_gene: TRBV2
j_gene: TRBJ1-1

CDR3aa: CAWSAYSGYTF
CDR3nt: TGTGCCTGGAGTGCGTACAGTGGCTACACCTTC
d_gene: NA
abundance: many
v_gene: TRBV30
j_gene: TRBJ1-2

CDR3aa: CAWTTGRNNSPLHF
CDR3nt: TGTGCCTGGACCACGGGACGCAATAATTCACCCCTCCACTTT
d_gene: NA
abundance: few
v_gene: TRBV30
j_gene: TRBJ1-6

CDR3aa: CASSWAGASNQPQHF
CDR3nt: TGTGCCAGCAGTTGGGCCGGGGCTAGCAATCAGCCCCAGCATTTT
d_gene: NA
abundance: NA
v_gene: TRBV27
j_gene: TRBJ1-5

CDR3aa: CASSLPTSGTNTGELFF
CDR3nt: TGCGCCAGCAGCTTACCAACTAGCGGGACGAACACCGGGGAGCTGTTTTTT
d_gene: TRBD2
abundance: NA
v_gene: TRBV5-1
j_gene: TRBJ2-2

CDR3aa: CASSYTGGIQETQYF
CDR3nt: TGTGCCAGCAGTTACACAGGGGGTATCCAAGAGACCCAGTACTTC
d_gene: TRBD1
abundance: few
v_gene: TRBV6-5
j_gene: TRBJ2-5

CDR3aa: CASSYSRSSGDYEQYF
CDR3nt: TGTGCCAGCAGTTACTCGAGGAGTTCCGGGGACTACGAGCAGTACTTC
d_gene: NA
abundance: NA
v_gene: TRBV6-2/TRBV6-3
j_gene: TRBJ2-7

CDR3aa: CASSVVGPTGELFF
CDR3nt: TGTGCCAGCAGCGTAGTGGGCCCCACCGGGGAGCTGTTTTTT
d_gene: NA
abundance: few
v_gene: TRBV9
j_gene: TRBJ2-2

CDR3aa: CATLLTGPGPYEQYF
CDR3nt: TGTGCCACCCTATTGACAGGCCCAGGGCCCTACGAGCAGTACTTC
d_gene: NA
abundance: NA
v_gene: TRBV10-3
j_gene: TRBJ2-7

CDR3aa: CASSLGTGGQRGGYTF
CDR3nt: TGTGCCAGCAGTTTAGGGACAGGGGGCCAACGTGGTGGCTACACCTTC
d_gene: TRBD1
abundance: NA
v_gene: TRBV28
j_gene: TRBJ1-2

CDR3aa: CSARLTYTGELFF
CDR3nt: TGCAGTGCTAGACTCACCTACACCGGGGAGCTGTTTTTT
d_gene: NA
abundance: many
v_gene: TRBV20-1
j_gene: TRBJ2-2

CDR3aa: CASSQVFKTPGNQPQHF
CDR3nt: TGCGCCAGCAGCCAAGTTTTTAAGACACCCGGCAATCAGCCCCAGCATTTT
d_gene: NA
abundance: many
v_gene: TRBV4-1
j_gene: TRBJ1-5

CDR3aa: CAISGGTGRTSYEQYF
CDR3nt: TGTGCCATCAGCGGAGGGACAGGGAGGACCTCCTACGAGCAGTACTTC
d_gene: TRBD1
abundance: NA
v_gene: TRBV10-3
j_gene: TRBJ2-7

CDR3aa: CASSYSDAYEQYF
CDR3nt: TGTGCCAGCAGTTACTCGGATGCCTACGAGCAGTACTTC
d_gene: NA
abundance: many
v_gene: TRBV6-2/TRBV6-3
j_gene: TRBJ2-7

CDR3aa: CASREMTLLPHTEAFF
CDR3nt: TGTGCCAGCAGGGAAATGACGCTCCTGCCCCACACTGAAGCTTTCTTT
d_gene: NA
abundance: few
v_gene: TRBV3-1
j_gene: TRBJ1-1

CDR3aa: CASSLKDTQYF
CDR3nt: TGTGCCAGCAGTTTAAAGGATACGCAGTATTTT
d_gene: NA
abundance: NA
v_gene: TRBV12-3/TRBV12-4
j_gene: TRBJ2-3

CDR3aa: CASSLGHTVGDQPQHF
CDR3nt: TGTGCCAGCAGTTTGGGGCACACAGTGGGGGATCAGCCTCAGCATTTT
d_gene: NA
abundance: NA
v_gene: TRBV28
j_gene: TRBJ1-5

CDR3aa: CASSVPGGLDAFF
CDR3nt: TGTGCCAGCAGCGTCCCGGGGGGCTTAGATGCTTTCTTT
d_gene: NA
abundance: many
v_gene: TRBV6-5
j_gene: TRBJ1-1

CDR3aa: CASSYVQGLRYTF
CDR3nt: TGTGCCAGCAGTTACGTCCAGGGTCTCCGCTACACCTTC
d_gene: NA
abundance: many
v_gene: TRBV6-2/TRBV6-3
j_gene: TRBJ1-2

CDR3aa: CAIARNTEAFF
CDR3nt: TGTGCCATCGCACGGAACACTGAAGCTTTCTTT
d_gene: NA
abundance: once
v_gene: TRBV2
j_gene: TRBJ1-1

CDR3aa: CASSLAVGYSNQPQHF
CDR3nt: TGTGCCAGCAGCTTAGCTGTGGGTTATAGCAATCAGCCCCAGCATTTT
d_gene: NA
abundance: many
v_gene: TRBV7-2
j_gene: TRBJ1-5

CDR3aa: CASSFGTAFNYGYTF
CDR3nt: TGTGCCAGCAGTTTCGGGACAGCCTTTAACTATGGCTACACCTTC
d_gene: TRBD1
abundance: many
v_gene: TRBV6-5
j_gene: TRBJ1-2

CDR3aa: CASSPSVYEQYF
CDR3nt: TGTGCCAGCAGTCCGTCGGTATACGAGCAGTACTTC
d_gene: NA
abundance: NA
v_gene: TRBV6-1
j_gene: TRBJ2-7

CDR3aa: CASRGTGLTGELFF
CDR3nt: TGTGCCAGCAGGGGGACAGGACTCACCGGGGAGCTGTTTTTT
d_gene: TRBD1
abundance: many
v_gene: TRBV6-5
j_gene: TRBJ2-2

CDR3aa: CASSLTRTSPKETQYF
CDR3nt: TGTGCCAGCAGTTTAACCCGGACTAGCCCCAAAGAGACCCAGTACTTC
d_gene: TRBD2
abundance: NA
v_gene: TRBV6-5
j_gene: TRBJ2-5